One and the same sample provided the 5 T cell receptor beta chains below, sequenced in a study of spatial heterogeneity in lung cancer. The time point was: sample taken at primary tumor resection. Tumor, nontumor lung or frozen PBMC supplied whole RNA, sequenced without sorting. Using its own MiXCR run on the 5' RACE reads, TCRdb lists one record per CDR3 protein. In the table there are under 9,000 distinct CDR3 sequences, 7% to 9.5% of which are singletons. Sequencing was performed on PBMCs, taken at surgery. All receptors come from a female donor with early-stage non-small cell lung cancer.

This clonotype is medium-sized. J is TRBJ2-3 and V is TRBV11-1; a possible D gene is TRBD2 (5 bases). Germline assignment: CDR1 SGHAT and CDR2 FQDESV (reference sequence). The CDR3 covers 11 residues. V lost 6 bases, J lost 8 bases, and 9 bases lay in between. This CDR3 is CASRSGGTQYF. CDR3 nucleotides: TGTGCCAGCAGGAGCGGAGGTACGCAGTATTTT.

This clonotype was observed at least ten times. V gene TRBV7-2 combines with J gene TRBJ2-1; no firm D call. The germline CDR1 and CDR2 sequences are SGHTA and FQGNSA. The V and J ends lost 3 bases and 8 bases respectively, with 11 bases between them. This CDR3 region has 13 residues. The CDR3 sequence is CASSLDLLDEQFF. DNA of the CDR3: TGTGCCAGCAGCTTGGACCTGTTGGATGAGCAGTTCTTC.

Sample share makes this clonotype medium-sized. The gene calls are TRBV7-7 and TRBJ2-1; the D gene is possibly TRBD1 (6 bases). CDR1 SSHAT and CDR2 FNYEAQ come from the germline V gene (reference sequence). This CDR3 contains 14 residues. Trimming pared 2 bases from V and 5 bases from J, leaving 10 bases between. CDR3 residues: CASSLSGQNNEQFF. The CDR3 DNA reads TGTGCCAGCAGCTTATCCGGACAGAACAATGAGCAGTTCTTC. The variable domain in full, completed from reference TRBV7-7 and TRBJ2-1, reads GAGVSQSPRYKVTKRGQDVTLRCDPISSHATLYWYQQALGQGPEFLTYFNYEAQPDKSGLPSDRFSAERPEGSISTLTIQRTEQRDSAMYRCASSLSGQNNEQFFGPGTRLTVL.

The chain combines TRBV11-2 with TRBJ2-7; 10 bases map to TRBD1. The CDR3 runs to 15 residues. Losses at the gene ends were 4 bases for V and 2 bases for J; bases not matched to a gene: 5. CDR1 and CDR2 from the germline V gene are SGHAT and FQNNGV. CDR3 protein: CASSSLDRGPYEQYF. CDR3 nucleotide sequence: TGTGCCAGCAGCTCGCTTGACAGGGGGCCCTACGAGCAGTACTTC.

The sample holds a few counts of this clonotype. The V gene is TRBV12-5, the J gene TRBJ2-5; D is possibly TRBD1 (6 bases). Germline V gene lookup returns CDR1 LGHNT and CDR2 FRNRAP. The CDR3 is made up of 16 amino acids. Deletions cut 8 bases from V and 0 bases from J, with 19 bases between. The CDR3 protein is CASSPHLGTHQETQYF. The CDR3 nucleotides are TGTGCTAGTAGCCCCCATTTAGGGACACACCAAGAGACCCAGTACTTC.